The rows below give T cell receptor beta chains drawn from one sample of a study of shared clonotypes between healthy human individuals. The method was immunoSEQ multiplex PCR; TCRdb's version includes in-frame clones alone and lacks a portion of them. The data show roughly 2.2 million clones, with 85% to 95% seen just once and under 0.45% held by the top ten. What was sequenced was naive CD4+ T cells from PBMCs. The receptors derive from a man between 18 and 35 years old in good health. Some clones in this sample may be carry-over from other donors' samples. CDR3s include the opening cysteine and the closing phenylalanine or tryptophan. The D gene is left open where the match is weak. Size tells how often a clone was seen (once, few, many) or the class of an expanded clone, and some rows leave it out.

clone_size j_call v_call d_call cdr3_nt cdr3_aa
- TRBJ2-1 TRBV7-3 - TGTGCCAGCAGCTGGGGACTCGACAATGAGCAGTTCTTC CASSWGLDNEQFF
- TRBJ2-7 TRBV6-4 - TGTGCCAGCAGCGCCGACTACTACGAGCAGTACTTC CASSADYYEQYF
- TRBJ1-2 TRBV7-2 - TGTGCCAGCAGCGAAGTGGGCAGGGGAGATTATGGCTACACCTTC CASSEVGRGDYGYTF
- TRBJ1-1 TRBV5-1 - TGCGCCAGCAGCTACCCTCGGGCTTTCTTT CASSYPRAFF
- TRBJ2-5 TRBV11-2 - TGTGCCAGCAGCTCGTCAGGGAAAAGCGAAGAGACCCAGTACTTC CASSSSGKSEETQYF
- TRBJ1-1 TRBV20-1 - TGCAGTAGTGGGAACACTGAAGCTTTCTTT CSSGNTEAFF
- TRBJ2-5 TRBV5-1 TRBD1 TGCGCCAGCAGACCTACAGGGGGAAGTAATCAGGAGACCCAGTACTTC CASRPTGGSNQETQYF
- TRBJ1-1 TRBV7-3 TRBD1 TGTGCCAGCAGCGCGACAGGGGGTAGCACTGAAGCTTTCTTT CASSATGGSTEAFF
- TRBJ1-1 TRBV7-9 - TGTGCCAGCAGCTTAGGAGGGGCGTCGAACACTGAAGCTTTCTTT CASSLGGASNTEAFF
few TRBJ1-3 TRBV4-2 - TGTGCCAGCAGCCAAGAATTGGGCTCTGGAAACACCATATATTTT CASSQELGSGNTIYF
- TRBJ1-2 TRBV27 TRBD1 TGTGCCAGCAGTTCGGGGCGCCGTGGAACAGGGGACTATGGCTACACCTTC CASSSGRRGTGDYGYTF
- TRBJ2-7 TRBV6-5 - TGTGCCAGCAGTGGGGCCACAGGGCCAGGCGGCGAGCAGTACTTC CASSGATGPGGEQYF
- TRBJ2-5 TRBV18 TRBD2 TGTGCCAGCTCACAATGGACTAGCGGGAGTGAGACCCAGTACTTC CASSQWTSGSETQYF
once TRBJ2-3 TRBV10-1 TRBD2 TGCGCCAGCATTAGCGGGAGGGCCGGGGATACGCAGTATTTT CASISGRAGDTQYF
- TRBJ2-1 TRBV5-1 TRBD2 TGCGCCAGCAGCCCAAGCGGGAGCTATGAGCAGTTCTTC CASSPSGSYEQFF
- TRBJ1-4 TRBV27 - TGTGCCAGCAGTTTATTGCAGGGTGATAATGAAAAACTGTTTTTT CASSLLQGDNEKLFF
- TRBJ1-4 TRBV4-2 - TGTGCCAGCAGCCTCTCTCTTGGGTCGGTTGGTGAAAAACTGTTTTTT CASSLSLGSVGEKLFF
- TRBJ2-7 TRBV18 - TGTGCCAGCTCACCGGGTGGCAGGGCCCACGAGCAGTACTTC CASSPGGRAHEQYF
- TRBJ2-1 TRBV28 TRBD2 TGTGCCAGCAGACCCTTTAGCGGGAGAAGGAACAATGAGCAGTTCTTC CASRPFSGRRNNEQFF
- TRBJ2-7 TRBV5-4 - TGTGCCAGCAGCTTTTACAGCACCTACGAGCAGTACTTC CASSFYSTYEQYF
- TRBJ1-2 TRBV5-5 - TGTGCCAGCAGCTTGTCGGGTCTAGGAGGGTATGGCTACACCTTC CASSLSGLGGYGYTF
- TRBJ2-1 TRBV19 TRBD1 TGTGCCAGTAGTAAGGGGGACAGGGCCCCCTACAATGAGCAGTTCTTC CASSKGDRAPYNEQFF
- TRBJ1-3 TRBV7-8 - TGTGCCAGCACCCTATTTGGTGGAAACACCATATATTTT CASTLFGGNTIYF
- TRBJ1-5 TRBV5-1 TRBD1 TGCGCCAGCGGCGACCAGGGGGCCCAGCCCCAGCATTTT CASGDQGAQPQHF
- TRBJ2-5 TRBV19 - TGTGCCAGTAGACTCACCGGGATCCAAGAGACCCAGTACTTC CASRLTGIQETQYF
- TRBJ1-1 TRBV5-1 - TGCGCCAGCAGCGTACTAGGACAGAACACTGAAGCTTTCTTT CASSVLGQNTEAFF
- TRBJ1-5 TRBV27 - TGTGCCAGCAGTCAGTCGTATTCAGGGAGAGATGGTATCGGCAATCAGCCCCAGCATTTT CASSQSYSGRDGIGNQPQHF
- TRBJ1-2 TRBV28 TRBD1 TGTGCCAGCAGTTCTCCCGGGACAGGGGAGAGCTACACCTTC CASSSPGTGESYTF
- TRBJ2-3 TRBV7-2 - TGTGCCAGCAGCTTACGAGATACGCAGTATTTT CASSLRDTQYF
- TRBJ2-7 TRBV6-1 - TGTGCCAGCAGTGAAGGCCGGCGGTGGGGGTACTCCTACGAGCAGTACTTC CASSEGRRWGYSYEQYF
- TRBJ1-1 TRBV7-9 TRBD1 TGTGCCAGCAGCTCCCGAGGAGGGGGCTCGGCAACCTCGAACACTGAAGCTTTCTTT CASSSRGGGSATSNTEAFF
- TRBJ1-3 TRBV7-9 - TGTGCCAGCAGCTTGGGACGGGGGACTGGAAACACCATATATTTT CASSLGRGTGNTIYF
- TRBJ2-7 TRBV7-2 - TGTGCCAGCAGCAACTGGGACGGTCCCTACGAGCAGTACTTC CASSNWDGPYEQYF
- TRBJ1-3 TRBV6-5 - TGTGCCAGCAGTCCGCCAACGGGATCTGGGAACACCATATATTTT CASSPPTGSGNTIYF
- TRBJ2-1 TRBV5-1 - TGCGCCAGCAGCCCCGGGACTCCTACCTACAATGAGCAGTTCTTC CASSPGTPTYNEQFF
- TRBJ1-1 TRBV7-3 - TGTGCCAGCAGCTTAATGGGGAGCACTGAAGCTTTCTTT CASSLMGSTEAFF
- TRBJ1-1 TRBV6-1 - TGTGCCAGCAGATCCCTGGTGGCTGAAGCTTTCTTT CASRSLVAEAFF
- TRBJ2-7 TRBV6-1 - TGTGCCAGCAGTCAATGGGAGACCTACGAGCAGTACTTC CASSQWETYEQYF
- TRBJ2-3 TRBV9 TRBD2 TGTGCCAGCAGCCCATTAGCGGGAGGGCCGGGAGATACGCAGTATTTT CASSPLAGGPGDTQYF
- TRBJ1-5 TRBV30 - TGTGCCTGGAGTCCCTCAGGGAATCAGCCCCAGCATTTT CAWSPSGNQPQHF
- TRBJ2-3 TRBV5-3 TRBD1 TGTGCCAGAAGAGAGCCGGGACAGAGGCGGACAATGTGCACAGATACGCAGTATTTT CARREPGQRRTMCTDTQYF
- TRBJ2-7 TRBV6-5 - TGTGCCAGCAGTTTCGACACAGCCAGCTCCTACGAGCAGTACTTC CASSFDTASSYEQYF